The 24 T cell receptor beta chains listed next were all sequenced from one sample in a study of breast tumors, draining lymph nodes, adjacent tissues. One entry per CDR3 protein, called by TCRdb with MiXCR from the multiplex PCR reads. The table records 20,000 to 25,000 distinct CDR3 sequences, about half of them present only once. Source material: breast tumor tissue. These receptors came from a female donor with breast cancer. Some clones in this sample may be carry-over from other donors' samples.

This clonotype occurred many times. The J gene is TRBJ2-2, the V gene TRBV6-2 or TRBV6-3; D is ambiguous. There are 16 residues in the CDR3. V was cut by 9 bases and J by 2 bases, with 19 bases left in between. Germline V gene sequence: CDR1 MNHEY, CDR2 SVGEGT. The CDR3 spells CASWPVSVRNTGELFF. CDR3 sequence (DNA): TGTGCCAGTTGGCCGGTCTCTGTCAGAAACACCGGGGAGCTGTTTTTT.

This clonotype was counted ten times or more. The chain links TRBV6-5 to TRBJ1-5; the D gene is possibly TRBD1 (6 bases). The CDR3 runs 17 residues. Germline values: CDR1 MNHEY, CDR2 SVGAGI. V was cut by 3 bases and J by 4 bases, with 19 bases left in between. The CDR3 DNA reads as TGTGCCAGCAGTTATGAGCCCCCGACAGGAAGAAATCAGCCCCAGCATTTT. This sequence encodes CASSYEPPTGRNQPQHF.

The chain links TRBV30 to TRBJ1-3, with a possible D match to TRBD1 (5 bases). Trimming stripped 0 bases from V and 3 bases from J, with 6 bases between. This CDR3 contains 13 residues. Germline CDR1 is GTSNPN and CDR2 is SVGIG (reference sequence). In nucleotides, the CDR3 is TGTGCCTGGAGTGTAAGGGGTGGAAACACCATATATTTT. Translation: CAWSVRGGNTIYF. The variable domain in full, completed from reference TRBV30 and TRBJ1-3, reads SQTIHQWPATLVQPVGSPLSLECTVEGTSNPNLYWYRQAAGRGLQLLFYSVGIGQISSEVPQNLSASRPQDRQFILSSKKLLLSDSGFYLCAWSVRGGNTIYFGEGSWLTVV.

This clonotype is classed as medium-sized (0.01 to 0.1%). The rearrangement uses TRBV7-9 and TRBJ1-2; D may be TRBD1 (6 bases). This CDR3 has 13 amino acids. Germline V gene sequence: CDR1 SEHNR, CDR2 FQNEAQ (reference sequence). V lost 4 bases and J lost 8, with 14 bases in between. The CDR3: CASSSSDRRGYTF. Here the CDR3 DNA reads TGTGCCAGCAGCTCCTCCGACAGGCGGGGCTACACCTTC.

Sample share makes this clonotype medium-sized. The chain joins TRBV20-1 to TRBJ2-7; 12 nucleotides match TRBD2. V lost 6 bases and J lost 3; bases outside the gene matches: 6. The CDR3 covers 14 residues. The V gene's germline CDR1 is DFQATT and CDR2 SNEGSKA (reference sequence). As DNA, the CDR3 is TGCAGTGCCGCGGGGACTAGCGGGTACTACGAGCAGTACTTC. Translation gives CSAAGTSGYYEQYF.

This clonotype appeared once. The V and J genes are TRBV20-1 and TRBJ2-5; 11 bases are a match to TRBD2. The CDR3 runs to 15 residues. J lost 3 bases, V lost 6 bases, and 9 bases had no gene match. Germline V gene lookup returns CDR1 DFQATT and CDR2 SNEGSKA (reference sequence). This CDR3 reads CSALSGTSGKETQYF. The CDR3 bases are TGCAGTGCCCTATCCGGGACTAGCGGAAAAGAGACCCAGTACTTC.

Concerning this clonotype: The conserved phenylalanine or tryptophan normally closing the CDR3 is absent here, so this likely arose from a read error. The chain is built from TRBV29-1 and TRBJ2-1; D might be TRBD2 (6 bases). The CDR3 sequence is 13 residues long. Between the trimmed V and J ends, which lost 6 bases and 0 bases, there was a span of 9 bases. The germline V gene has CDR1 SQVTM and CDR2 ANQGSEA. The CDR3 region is CSVRGSSYNEQFV. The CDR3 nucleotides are TGCAGCGTGCGGGGTAGCTCCTACAATGAGCAGTTCGTC.

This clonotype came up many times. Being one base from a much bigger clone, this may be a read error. In nucleotides, the CDR3 is TGTGCCAGCATGAGAAGCGGTTACACCGGGGAGCTGTTTTTT. Amino acid sequence: CASMRSGYTGELFF. The chain joins TRBV7-9 to TRBJ2-2; a possible D gene is TRBD2 (5 bases). Between the trimmed V and J ends, which lost 7 bases and 3 bases, there was a span of 12 bases. Per germline, CDR1 SEHNR and CDR2 FQNEAQ (reference sequence). CDR3 length: 14 amino acids.

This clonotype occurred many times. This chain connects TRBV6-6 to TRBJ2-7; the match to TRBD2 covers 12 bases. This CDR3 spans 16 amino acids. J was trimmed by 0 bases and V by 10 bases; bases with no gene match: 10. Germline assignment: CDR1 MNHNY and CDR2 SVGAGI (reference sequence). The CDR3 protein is CAISGTSGPNSYEQYF. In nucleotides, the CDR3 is TGTGCCATCTCAGGGACTAGCGGGCCAAACTCCTACGAGCAGTACTTC.

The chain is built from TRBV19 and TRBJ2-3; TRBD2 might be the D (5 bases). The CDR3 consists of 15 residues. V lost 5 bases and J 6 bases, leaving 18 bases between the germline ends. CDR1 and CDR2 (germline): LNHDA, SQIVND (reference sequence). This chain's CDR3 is CASSLNGLRADTQYF. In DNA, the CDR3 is TGTGCCAGTAGTTTGAATGGACTGAGGGCGGATACGCAGTATTTT.

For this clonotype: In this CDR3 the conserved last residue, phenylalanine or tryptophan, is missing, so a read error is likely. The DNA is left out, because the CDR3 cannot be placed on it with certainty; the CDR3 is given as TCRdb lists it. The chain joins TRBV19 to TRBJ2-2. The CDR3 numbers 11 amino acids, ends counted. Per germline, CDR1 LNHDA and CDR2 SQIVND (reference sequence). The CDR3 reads CAIRDTGEPFS.

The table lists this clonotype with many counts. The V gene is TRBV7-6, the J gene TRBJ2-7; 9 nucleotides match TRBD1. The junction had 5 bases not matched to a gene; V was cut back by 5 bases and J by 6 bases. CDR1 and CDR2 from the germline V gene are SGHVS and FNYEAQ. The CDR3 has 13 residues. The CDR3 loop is CASSRTGASEQYF. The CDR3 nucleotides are TGTGCCAGCAGCAGGACAGGGGCCAGCGAGCAGTACTTC.

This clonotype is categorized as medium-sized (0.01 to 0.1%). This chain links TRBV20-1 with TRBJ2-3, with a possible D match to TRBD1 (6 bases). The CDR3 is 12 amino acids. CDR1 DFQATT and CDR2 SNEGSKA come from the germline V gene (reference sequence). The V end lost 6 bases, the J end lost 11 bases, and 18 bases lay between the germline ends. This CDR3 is CSAQGVRGMQYF. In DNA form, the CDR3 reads TGCAGTGCCCAAGGGGTTAGGGGGATGCAGTATTTT.

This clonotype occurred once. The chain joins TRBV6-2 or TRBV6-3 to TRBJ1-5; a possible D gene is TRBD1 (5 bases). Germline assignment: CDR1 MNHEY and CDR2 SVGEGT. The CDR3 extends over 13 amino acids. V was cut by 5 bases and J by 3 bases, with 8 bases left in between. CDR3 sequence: CASSPRDNQPQHF. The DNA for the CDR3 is TGTGCCAGCAGTCCCAGGGACAATCAGCCCCAGCATTTT.

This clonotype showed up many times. CDR3 in amino acids: CSARLDSRYQETQYF. DNA for the CDR3: TGCAGTGCTCGTTTGGACAGTCGGTACCAAGAGACCCAGTACTTC. The chain is built from TRBV20-1 and TRBJ2-5; D might be TRBD1 (6 bases). The CDR3 runs to 15 residues. With 5 bases removed from V and 0 bases from J, the gap between germline ends came to 16 bases. Germline V CDR1 and CDR2: DFQATT, SNEGSKA (reference sequence).

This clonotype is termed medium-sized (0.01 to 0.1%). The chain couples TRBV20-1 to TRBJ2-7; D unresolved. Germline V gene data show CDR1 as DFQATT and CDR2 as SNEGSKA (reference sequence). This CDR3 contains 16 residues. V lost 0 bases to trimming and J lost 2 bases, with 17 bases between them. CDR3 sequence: CSARDVGGRKAYEQYF. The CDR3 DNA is TGCAGTGCTAGAGATGTTGGTGGACGGAAAGCCTACGAGCAGTACTTC.

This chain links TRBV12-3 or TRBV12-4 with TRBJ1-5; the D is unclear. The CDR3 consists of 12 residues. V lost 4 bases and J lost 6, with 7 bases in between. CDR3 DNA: TGTGCCAGCAGTTCCATGAGTCAGCCCCAGCATTTT. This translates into CASSSMSQPQHF.

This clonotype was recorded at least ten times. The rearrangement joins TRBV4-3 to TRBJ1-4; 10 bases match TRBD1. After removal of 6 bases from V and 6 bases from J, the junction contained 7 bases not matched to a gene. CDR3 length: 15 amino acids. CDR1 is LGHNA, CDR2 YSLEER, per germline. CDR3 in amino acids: CASRPWTGGDEKLFF. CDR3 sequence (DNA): TGCGCCAGCAGGCCCTGGACAGGGGGAGATGAAAAACTGTTTTTT.

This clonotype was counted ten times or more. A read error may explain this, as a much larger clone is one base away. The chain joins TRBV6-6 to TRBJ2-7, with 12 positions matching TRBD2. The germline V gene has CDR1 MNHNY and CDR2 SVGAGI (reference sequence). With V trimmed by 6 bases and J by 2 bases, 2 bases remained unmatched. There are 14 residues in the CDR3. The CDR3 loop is CASRRLAGAYEQYF. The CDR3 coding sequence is TGTGCCAGCAGGCGACTAGCGGGAGCCTACGAGCAGTACTTC.

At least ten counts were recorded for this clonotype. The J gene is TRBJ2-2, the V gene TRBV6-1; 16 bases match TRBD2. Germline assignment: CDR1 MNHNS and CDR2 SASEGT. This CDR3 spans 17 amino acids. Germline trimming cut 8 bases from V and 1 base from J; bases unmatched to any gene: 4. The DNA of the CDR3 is TGTGCCAGCCTGGGACTAGCGGGAGGGGGGAACACCGGGGAGCTGTTTTTT. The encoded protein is CASLGLAGGGNTGELFF.

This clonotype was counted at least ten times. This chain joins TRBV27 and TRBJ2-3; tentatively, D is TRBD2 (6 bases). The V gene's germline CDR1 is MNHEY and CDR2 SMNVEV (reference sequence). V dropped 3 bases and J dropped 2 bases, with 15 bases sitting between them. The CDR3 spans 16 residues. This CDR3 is CASSFSRGLFTDTQYF. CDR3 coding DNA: TGTGCCAGCAGTTTTTCGAGGGGACTTTTCACAGATACGCAGTATTTT.

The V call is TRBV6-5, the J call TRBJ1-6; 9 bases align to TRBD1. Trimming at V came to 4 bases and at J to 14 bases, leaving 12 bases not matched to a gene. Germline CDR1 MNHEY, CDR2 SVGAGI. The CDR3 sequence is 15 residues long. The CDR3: CASSFAGTGLSSLHF. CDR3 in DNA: TGTGCCAGCAGTTTCGCCGGGACAGGGCTTTCGTCCCTCCACTTT.

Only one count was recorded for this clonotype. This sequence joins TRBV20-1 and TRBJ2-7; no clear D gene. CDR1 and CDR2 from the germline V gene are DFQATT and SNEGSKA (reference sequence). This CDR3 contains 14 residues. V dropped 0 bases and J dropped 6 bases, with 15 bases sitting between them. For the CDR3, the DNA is TGCAGTGCTAGAGATGGGTACACAGCCTCCGAGCAGTACTTC. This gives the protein CSARDGYTASEQYF.

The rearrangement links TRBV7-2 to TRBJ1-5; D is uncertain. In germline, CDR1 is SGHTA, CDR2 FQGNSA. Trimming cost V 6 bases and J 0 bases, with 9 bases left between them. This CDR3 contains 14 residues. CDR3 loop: CASRFLHSNQPQHF. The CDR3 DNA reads TGTGCCAGCAGGTTCCTCCATAGCAATCAGCCCCAGCATTTT.